Shown below are 26 T cell receptor beta chains from a single sample sequenced in a study of beta chain features in type 1 diabetes. Regarding the study as a whole: TCRB CDR3s were moderately but significantly shorter in Type 1 diabetes patients in all four CD4+ subsets.

Their antigens are not known. cDNA synthesis used the whole RNA isolate, giving expressed TCRB sequences. Profiled with immunoSEQ multiplex PCR; TCRdb holds only in-frame clones, not every one. This table holds some 660,000 clones, 11% to 15% found once. Sequencing was carried out using naive CD4+ T cells from blood. Receptors originate from a man between 18 and 29 years old with type 1 diabetes.

This clone was seen a handful of times. The rearrangement joins TRBV4-3 to TRBJ1-5; D not resolved. The V end lost 0 bases, the J end lost 7 bases, and 7 bases lay between the germline ends. The CDR3 sequence is 13 residues long. The germline CDR1 and CDR2 sequences are LGHNA and YSLEER. The CDR3, as DNA: TGCGCCAGCAGCCAAGACAAGCGCCAGCCCCAGCATTTT. Translating it yields CASSQDKRQPQHF.

This chain joins TRBV4-1 and TRBJ2-3; D is unclear. The germline V gene has CDR1 MGHRA and CDR2 YSYEKL. The CDR3 covers 16 residues. Trimming pared 0 bases from V and 4 bases from J, leaving 14 bases between. The CDR3 loop reads CASSQESRVLADTQYF. The DNA for the CDR3 is TGCGCCAGCAGCCAAGAGAGTAGAGTTTTGGCAGATACGCAGTATTTT.

As concerns this clone: In the same sample, other DNA sequences code for this CDR3. This CDR3 is CSVVRVEAFF. The CDR3 bases are TGCAGCGTTGTAAGGGTTGAAGCTTTCTTT. The chain is built from TRBV29-1 and TRBJ1-1; D not certain. Trimming left V 4 bases short and J 7 bases short, with 7 bases between. Germline V gene sequence: CDR1 SQVTM, CDR2 ANQGSEA. CDR3 length: 10 residues. Combining the CDR3 with reference TRBV29-1 and TRBJ1-1 gives the whole variable domain SAVISQKPSRDICQRGTSLTIQCQVDSQVTMMFWYRQQPGQSLTLIATANQGSEATYESGFVIDKFPISRPNLTFSTLTVSNMSPEDSSIYLCSVVRVEAFFGQGTRLTVV.

This clone was counted between two and nine times. The chain combines TRBV4-3 with TRBJ1-2; no clear D gene. Trimming removed 0 bases from V and 2 bases from J, with 10 bases in between. The CDR3 is 15 residues long. Germline V gives CDR1 LGHNA, CDR2 YSLEER. The CDR3 DNA follows: TGCGCCAGCAGCCAAGATCTAGTAGGGAACTATGGCTACACCTTC. Protein: CASSQDLVGNYGYTF.

The chain couples TRBV7-2 to TRBJ2-5; D gene unclear. The DNA end is a closer match to TRBJ2-7, so the J assignment may be wrong. The CDR3 spans 14 residues. The germline V gene encodes CDR1 SGHTA and CDR2 FQGNSA. As DNA, the CDR3 is TGTGCCAGCAGCCTCCTACTGAGCAGTATCGAGCAGTACTTC. Encoded protein: CASSLLLSSIEQYF.

This chain joins TRBV10-3 and TRBJ1-1; maybe TRBD1 (6 bases). Between the trimmed V and J ends, which lost 4 bases and 3 bases, there was a span of 12 bases. Germline loops: CDR1 ENHRY, CDR2 SYGVKD. The CDR3 loop spans 14 amino acids. This CDR3 is CAISGRGGDTEAFF. Here the CDR3 DNA reads TGTGCCATCAGTGGCAGGGGAGGAGACACTGAAGCTTTCTTT.

Only a few counts were recorded for this clone. The chain employs TRBV4-1 and TRBJ2-4; 9 nucleotides match TRBD1. This CDR3 region has 16 residues. V lost 1 base to trimming and J lost 3 bases; unmatched junction nucleotides: 4. Germline loops: CDR1 MGHRA, CDR2 YSYEKL. The CDR3 region is CASSQGSTGGKNIQYF. The CDR3, as DNA: TGCGCCAGCAGCCAAGGCTCGACAGGGGGCAAAAACATTCAGTACTTC.

The chain carries TRBV6-5 and TRBJ1-1; D is perhaps TRBD1 (5 bases). The CDR3 length is 13 residues. The germline V and J ends were trimmed by 6 bases and 3 bases, with 11 bases remaining between them. Germline values: CDR1 MNHEY, CDR2 SVGAGI. The CDR3 DNA reads TGTGCCAGCAGGTTACTAGGGGACACTGAAGCTTTCTTT. Translation gives CASRLLGDTEAFF.

This clone has just a few counts. V is TRBV7-9 and J is TRBJ1-1, with 7 bases lining up with TRBD1. The germline CDR1 and CDR2 sequences are SEHNR and FQNEAQ (reference sequence). This CDR3 has 14 amino acids. V lost 2 bases and J lost 3; bases outside the gene matches: 3. CDR3 loop: CASSLRQGDTEAFF. The DNA of the CDR3 is TGTGCCAGCAGCTTACGCCAGGGGGACACTGAAGCTTTCTTT. The whole variable domain, remainder taken from reference TRBV7-9 and TRBJ1-1, is DTGVSQNPRHKITKRGQNVTFRCDPISEHNRLYWYRQTLGQGPEFLTYFQNEAQLEKSRLLSDRFSAERPKGSFSTLEIQRTEQGDSAMYLCASSLRQGDTEAFFGQGTRLTVV.

The chain combines TRBV18 with TRBJ2-1; a possible D gene is TRBD1 (7 bases). This CDR3 spans 16 amino acids. Germline CDR1 is KGHSH and CDR2 is LQKENI. V was cut by 0 bases and J by 0 bases, with 9 bases left in between. CDR3 sequence: CASSPPQGGSYNEQFF. For the CDR3, the DNA is TGTGCCAGCTCACCACCTCAGGGGGGCTCCTACAATGAGCAGTTCTTC.

The chain couples TRBV6-6 to TRBJ2-5; 9 positions match TRBD1. The CDR3 extends over 13 amino acids. The V gene's germline CDR1 is MNHNY and CDR2 SVGAGI (reference sequence). V shed 4 bases and J 7 bases; nucleotides not matched to a gene: 4. Here the CDR3 DNA reads TGTGCCAGCAGTTCCGGGACAGGGTTGACCCAGTACTTC. This translates into CASSSGTGLTQYF.

The chain uses TRBV7-9 and TRBJ1-2; 9 positions agree with TRBD1. Germline V gene data show CDR1 as SEHNR and CDR2 as FQNEAQ (reference sequence). Unmatched junction bases numbered 9, after V lost 11 bases and J lost 8 bases. The CDR3 runs to 12 residues. The chain's CDR3 is CAGNHRGQGYTF. As DNA, the CDR3 is TGTGCCGGGAACCACAGGGGGCAAGGCTACACCTTC. The whole variable domain, filled in from reference TRBV7-9 and TRBJ1-2, reads DTGVSQNPRHKITKRGQNVTFRCDPISEHNRLYWYRQTLGQGPEFLTYFQNEAQLEKSRLLSDRFSAERPKGSFSTLEIQRTEQGDSAMYLCAGNHRGQGYTFGSGTRLTVV.

The CDR3 loop reads CASSIRDRGIEQYF. The CDR3 region has the DNA TGTGCCAGCAGCATCAGGGACAGGGGTATCGAGCAGTACTTC. The chain has TRBV7-9 and TRBJ2-7; 10 nucleotides match TRBD1. CDR1 and CDR2 from the germline V gene are SEHNR and FQNEAQ (reference sequence). This CDR3 contains 14 residues. With V trimmed by 5 bases and J by 6 bases, 7 bases remained unmatched.

This chain connects TRBV30 to TRBJ2-1; D is unresolved. In germline, CDR1 is GTSNPN, CDR2 SVGIG (reference sequence). V gave up 0 bases and J gave up 0 bases, with 6 bases separating them. The CDR3 is 14 residues long. CDR3 DNA: TGTGCCTGGAGTGTCCCGGACTCCTACAATGAGCAGTTCTTC. Encoded protein: CAWSVPDSYNEQFF. The whole variable domain, filled in from reference TRBV30 and TRBJ2-1, reads SQTIHQWPATLVQPVGSPLSLECTVEGTSNPNLYWYRQAAGRGLQLLFYSVGIGQISSEVPQNLSASRPQDRQFILSSKKLLLSDSGFYLCAWSVPDSYNEQFFGPGTRLTVL.

This chain uses TRBV13 with TRBJ1-3, with D unclear. The CDR3 sequence is 16 residues long. V was pared by 1 base and J by 1 base, with 11 bases between. Germline V gene data show CDR1 as PRHDT and CDR2 as FYEKMQ (reference sequence). CDR3: CASSLEGPHSGNTIYF. The DNA for the CDR3 is TGTGCCAGCAGCTTAGAGGGTCCTCATTCTGGAAACACCATATATTTT.

The chain has TRBV5-1 and TRBJ2-7; no clear D gene. Germline loops: CDR1 SGHRS, CDR2 YFSETQ. The CDR3 length is 14 residues. V lost 0 bases and J lost 5, with 12 bases in between. The CDR3 loop reads CASSLAPPPDEQYF. The CDR3 region has the DNA TGCGCCAGCAGCTTGGCCCCACCGCCGGACGAGCAGTACTTC.

This sequence joins TRBV19 and TRBJ1-2; maybe TRBD1 (6 bases). The CDR3 is 16 residues long. The V end lost 2 bases, the J end lost 1 base, and 14 bases lay between the germline ends. Germline V gene data show CDR1 as LNHDA and CDR2 as SQIVND (reference sequence). In DNA, the CDR3 is TGTGCCAGTAGTATACAAGGACAGCTTTATAACTATGGCTACACCTTC. It specifies CASSIQGQLYNYGYTF.

CDR3 sequence: CAVASEGPFETQYF. The CDR3 bases are TGTGCCGTCGCAAGCGAGGGTCCCTTCGAGACCCAGTACTTC. The J gene is TRBJ2-5, the V gene TRBV6-5; TRBD2 might be the D (5 bases). This CDR3 has 14 residues. The V end was cut by 11 bases, the J end by 5 bases, with 21 bases between. Germline lookup yields CDR1 MNHEY and CDR2 SVGAGI.

CDR3 protein: CASSPYLQQGTPRETQYF. CDR3 bases: TGTGCCAGCAGCCCCTACTTACAGCAGGGGACCCCCCGGGAGACCCAGTACTTC. The chain couples TRBV14 to TRBJ2-5; TRBD1 is a possible D gene (6 bases). V lost 4 bases to trimming and J lost 5 bases, with 26 bases between them. Germline V gives CDR1 SGHDN, CDR2 FVKESK. The CDR3 is 18 residues long.

This clone was seen a handful of times. The chain's CDR3 is CASSLSLAGGAYNEQFF. The CDR3 coding sequence is TGTGCCAGCAGCTTATCTCTAGCGGGAGGAGCTTACAATGAGCAGTTCTTC. The genes are TRBV7-9 and TRBJ2-1, with 11 bases fitting TRBD2. The CDR3 is 17 residues long. Trimming took 2 bases from V and 4 from J; bases not matched to a gene: 7. CDR1 and CDR2 from the germline V gene are SEHNR and FQNEAQ (reference sequence). Full variable domain (outside the CDR3, taken from reference TRBV7-9 and TRBJ2-1): DTGVSQNPRHKITKRGQNVTFRCDPISEHNRLYWYRQTLGQGPEFLTYFQNEAQLEKSRLLSDRFSAERPKGSFSTLEIQRTEQGDSAMYLCASSLSLAGGAYNEQFFGPGTRLTVL.

This clone turned up a few times. The gene calls are TRBV7-6 and TRBJ2-7; TRBD2 agrees at 12 bases. CDR3 size: 18 residues. Germline CDR1 is SGHVS and CDR2 is FNYEAQ. Trimming at V came to 6 bases and at J to 3 bases, leaving 15 bases not matched to a gene. CDR3 sequence reads: CASRPPVASGRALYEQYF. The CDR3 coding sequence is TGTGCCAGCAGACCTCCAGTGGCTAGCGGGAGGGCCCTCTACGAGCAGTACTTC.

Only a few counts were recorded for this clone. The rearrangement links TRBV10-3 to TRBJ2-7, with D perhaps TRBD1 (6 bases). This CDR3 is built from 16 residues. With 2 bases removed from V and 7 bases from J, the gap between germline ends came to 21 bases. Per the germline V gene, CDR1 is ENHRY and CDR2 is SYGVKD. The CDR3 DNA reads TGTGCCATCAGTGAGGGGTCAGACAGGCGGCGACGAGAGCAGTACTTC. Its translation is CAISEGSDRRRREQYF.

The V and J genes are TRBV29-1 and TRBJ2-2; D gene ambiguous. Germline loops: CDR1 SQVTM, CDR2 ANQGSEA. This CDR3 has 10 residues. Trimming cost V 7 bases and J 5 bases, with 5 bases left between them. CDR3 DNA: TGCAGCGGTGGGACCGGGGAGCTGTTTTTT. It translates to CSGGTGELFF.

The sample holds a few counts of this clone. The chain carries TRBV30 and TRBJ1-4; maybe TRBD1 (5 bases). V lost 6 bases, J lost 4 bases, and 12 bases lay in between. This CDR3 has 13 amino acids. Germline values: CDR1 GTSNPN, CDR2 SVGIG (reference sequence). CDR3 sequence reads: CACSRQFNEKLFF. The CDR3 DNA follows: TGTGCCTGCTCGCGACAGTTTAATGAAAAACTGTTTTTT.

The chain joins TRBV4-2 to TRBJ2-7; D not resolved. Germline CDR1 and CDR2: LGHNA and YNFKEQ. The CDR3 has 16 residues. Trimming removed 2 bases at V and 0 bases at J, with 14 bases between. CDR3 residues: CASSQSNSQISYEQYF. CDR3 sequence (DNA): TGTGCCAGCAGCCAAAGTAACAGCCAAATCTCCTACGAGCAGTACTTC.

This sequence joins TRBV29-1 and TRBJ2-5, with D possibly TRBD1 on 5 matching bases. This CDR3 comprises 14 residues. The germline V gene has CDR1 SQVTM and CDR2 ANQGSEA. The V end was cut by 5 bases, the J end by 5 bases, with 18 bases between. CDR3 loop: CSVSQGSSFETQYF. The CDR3 region has the DNA TGCAGCGTTAGTCAGGGAAGTTCATTTGAGACCCAGTACTTC.